This T cell receptor beta chain was profiled in a study of T cells in localized non-small cell lung cancer. Study findings and constraints: Sequencing was restricted to one tumor region; therefore, heterogeneity remains possible.

CDR1 and CDR2 (germline): KGHSH, LQKENI. The V gene lost 4 bases and the J gene lost 3 bases, with 6 bases spanning the gap. This CDR3 has 12 amino acids. Clones were sequenced by immunoSEQ multiplex PCR, and TCRdb holds only the in-frame ones, with some missing. The sample records 45,000 to 60,000 clones, 86% being singletons. Note on this clone: Its matching antigen is unknown.

The source material was peripheral blood, sampled before any cancer treatment. V is TRBV18 and J is TRBJ2-5; D not certain. The receptor comes from a woman between 35 and 75 years old with stage I lung adenocarcinoma. CDR3 nucleotides: TGTGCCAGCTCACAGTCCAAAGAGACCCAGTACTTC. This codes for CASSQSKETQYF.